The source of this TCR beta chain is a study of long-term antiretroviral therapy in people with HIV. Trimming took 4 bases from V and 4 from J, leaving 16 bases between them. The CDR3 is 15 amino acids. The V gene's germline CDR1 is SQVTM and CDR2 ANQGSEA. Version v3.0 of the immunoSEQ assay was performed at survey level. Measured with immunoSEQ multiplex PCR; TCRdb has only the in-frame clones, and not every one. This sample has 20,000 to 25,000 clones, with about 80% found just once. The gene calls are TRBV29-1 and TRBJ2-2; D unclear. Sequencing was performed on unsorted PBMCs, taken 0.3 years after starting antiretroviral therapy. This TCR derives from a man between 50 and 59 years old with HIV. Written as DNA, the CDR3 is TGCAGCGTTGTGGTGGAAGAGAAATCCACCGGGGAGCTGTTTTTT. It yields the protein CSVVVEEKSTGELFF.